The 16 T cell receptor beta chains listed next were all sequenced from one sample in a study of low-dose radiotherapy and immunotherapy resistance in tumors. cDNA synthesis used a TRAV/TRBV-specific primer set for both chains. TCR amplification used 15 to 20 PCR cycles, a constant-region primer and a V-primer adapter. TCRdb reprocessed the reads with MiXCR, giving one entry per CDR3 protein. The sample carries about 15,000 distinct CDR3 sequences, roughly 50% recorded once. The receptors originated from a human donor with advanced metastatic prostate, ovarian, gallbladder or colorectal cancer (not recorded which). This table probably holds off-target reads from a library built for another chain.

V is TRBV9 and J is TRBJ2-2, with a weak D call TRBD2 (5 bases). CDR1 and CDR2 (germline): SGDLS, YYNGEE. Trimming left V 4 bases short and J 2 bases short, with 15 bases between. This CDR3 has 16 residues. In DNA, the CDR3 is TGTGCCAGCAGCCTCCGGGCCGGGATCAACACCGGGGAGCTGTTTTTT. This sequence encodes CASSLRAGINTGELFF.

About this clonotype: A read error may produce the germline difference seen at one junction end. The rearrangement links TRBV5-1 to TRBJ1-2; D remains unclear. This CDR3 has 11 residues. Germline CDR1 is SGHRS and CDR2 is YFSETQ. The CDR3 reads CASSRNYGYTF. The CDR3 bases are TGTGCCAGCAGCAGGAACTATGGCTACACCTTC.

The chain links TRBV2 to TRBJ2-7; D possibly corresponds to TRBD2 (6 bases). Germline values: CDR1 SNHLY, CDR2 FYNNEI. V shed 8 bases and J shed 7 bases, with 24 bases lying between them. This CDR3 has 15 amino acids. CDR3 coding DNA: TGTGCCAGCGGACGGAAAACCCCAGGTGGGGGGGAGCAGTACTTC. This encodes CASGRKTPGGGEQYF.

The chain has TRBV9 and TRBJ2-2; 10 bases are a match to TRBD2. Trimming took 4 bases from V and 7 from J; bases not matched to a gene: 10. The CDR3 loop spans 16 amino acids. Germline CDR1 and CDR2: SGDLS and YYNGEE. The CDR3 DNA follows: TGTGCCAGCAGCATGCGGACTAGCGGAGCTTTCGGGGAGCTGTTTTTT. Translating it yields CASSMRTSGAFGELFF.

The chain couples TRBV6-2 or TRBV6-3 to TRBJ2-7, with D perhaps being TRBD1 or TRBD2 (5 bases each). The CDR3 loop spans 16 amino acids. In germline, CDR1 is MNHEY, CDR2 SVGEGT. Between the trimmed V and J ends, which lost 1 base and 1 base, there was a span of 14 bases. Here the CDR3 reads CASSYFVGERSYEQYF. DNA for the CDR3: TGTGCCAGCAGTTACTTTGTGGGGGAGAGATCCTACGAGCAGTACTTC.

The chain recombines TRBV29-1 with TRBJ2-7; TRBD2 might be the D (6 bases). The V and J ends lost 4 bases and 4 bases respectively, with 17 bases between them. This CDR3 has 14 residues. The V gene's germline CDR1 is SQVTM and CDR2 ANQGSEA. This chain's CDR3 is CSVVLAEGLYEQYF. The CDR3 DNA reads TGCAGCGTTGTGTTAGCGGAGGGCCTATACGAGCAGTACTTC.

This chain joins TRBV7-9 and TRBJ2-3, with D possibly being TRBD1 (6 bases). The CDR3 totals 16 residues. Trimming stripped 4 bases from V and 11 bases from J, with 25 bases between. CDR1 and CDR2 from the germline V gene are SEHNR and FQNEAQ (reference sequence). CDR3 amino acids: CASSSGTARHLGGQYF. In DNA form, the CDR3 reads TGTGCCAGCAGCTCAGGGACGGCCCGTCATCTAGGGGGGCAGTATTTT. Full variable domain (remainder filled in from reference TRBV7-9 and TRBJ2-3): DTGVSQNPRHKITKRGQNVTFRCDPISEHNRLYWYRQTLGQGPEFLTYFQNEAQLEKSRLLSDRFSAERPKGSFSTLEIQRTEQGDSAMYLCASSSGTARHLGGQYFGPGTRLTVL.

The chain employs TRBV5-1 and TRBJ2-1, with D uncertain. This CDR3 is 12 amino acids long. The V end was cut by 2 bases, the J end by 5 bases, with 5 bases between. Germline loops: CDR1 SGHRS, CDR2 YFSETQ. CDR3 nucleotides: TGCGCCAGCAGCTTTGGGGACAATGAGCAGTTCTTC. Its protein product is CASSFGDNEQFF.

Concerning this clonotype itself: Sequence at one end of the junction differs from germline and may be a read error. The rearrangement joins TRBV5-1 to TRBJ2-1; no clear D. Germline loops: CDR1 SGHRS, CDR2 YFSETQ. The CDR3 runs 12 residues. CDR3 coding DNA: TGTGCCAGCAGCCTGATGGCCAATGAGCAGTTCTTC. The encoded protein is CASSLMANEQFF. Full variable domain (remainder filled in from reference TRBV5-1 and TRBJ2-1): KAGVTQTPRYLIKTRGQQVTLSCSPISGHRSVSWYQQTPGQGLQFLFEYFSETQRNKGNFPGRFSGRQFSNSRSEMNVSTLELGDSALYLCASSLMANEQFFGPGTRLTVL.

The V call is TRBV6-1, the J call TRBJ2-1; 8 bases match TRBD2. CDR3 length: 16 amino acids. The ends lost 5 bases at V and 5 bases at J; junction bases unmatched: 11. CDR1 is MNHNS and CDR2 is SASEGT in the germline V gene. DNA for the CDR3: TGTGCCAGCAGTTACGGGACGGGAGGGAAGGACAATGAGCAGTTCTTC. Translation gives CASSYGTGGKDNEQFF.

V is TRBV6-2 or TRBV6-3 and J is TRBJ2-5; 9 nucleotides agree with TRBD1. This CDR3 has 15 residues. The V segment lost 5 bases and the J segment 5 bases; nucleotides outside the gene matches: 9. CDR1 is MNHEY and CDR2 is SVGEGT in the germline V gene. CDR3 bases: TGTGCCAGCAGTGGGCCCAACAGGGGGCTGGAGACCCAGTACTTC. Protein: CASSGPNRGLETQYF.

This chain uses TRBV2 with TRBJ2-7; 8 positions agree with TRBD1. The CDR3 is 14 residues long. Germline lookup yields CDR1 SNHLY and CDR2 FYNNEI. The V gene end was trimmed by 5 bases and the J gene end by 6 bases; junction bases not matched to a gene: 9. Here the CDR3 reads CASSTRQGWAEQYF. CDR3 DNA: TGTGCCAGCAGTACTAGACAGGGGTGGGCCGAGCAGTACTTC.

This clonotype was seen just once. The J gene is TRBJ1-6, the V gene TRBV6-1, with a tentative D call TRBD1 (5 bases). V dropped 5 bases and J dropped 5 bases, with 13 bases sitting between them. The CDR3 loop spans 15 amino acids. Germline assignment: CDR1 MNHNS and CDR2 SASEGT. CDR3 bases: TGTGCCAGCAGTCCCCAGGGTGCCCATAATTCACCCCTCCACTTT. Protein product: CASSPQGAHNSPLHF.

V and J are TRBV20-1 and TRBJ1-5; D may be TRBD1 (6 bases). Germline V gene lookup returns CDR1 DFQATT and CDR2 SNEGSKA (reference sequence). Trimming left V 2 bases short and J 2 bases short, with 13 bases between. The CDR3 covers 15 residues. This CDR3 is CSARTGTWGNQPQHF. For the CDR3, the DNA is TGCAGTGCTAGAACAGGGACTTGGGGCAATCAGCCCCAGCATTTT.

J is TRBJ2-3 and V is TRBV20-1; D remains ambiguous. CDR3 length: 13 residues. V lost 0 bases, J lost 2 bases, and 6 bases lay in between. Germline V gene sequence: CDR1 DFQATT, CDR2 SNEGSKA (reference sequence). CDR3 coding DNA: TGCAGTGCTAGAGATCAGATCACAGATACGCAGTATTTT. Its translation is CSARDQITDTQYF.

This clonotype has only a few counts. The V gene is TRBV18, the J gene TRBJ2-1; TRBD2 matches 9 bases. Germline CDR1 KGHSH, CDR2 LQKENI. V gave up 4 bases and J gave up 12 bases; unmatched junction bases: 7. The CDR3 is 13 residues long. The CDR3 loop is CASSLSREGPQFF. The CDR3 DNA reads TGTGCCAGCTCACTGTCGCGGGAGGGCCCGCAGTTCTTC.